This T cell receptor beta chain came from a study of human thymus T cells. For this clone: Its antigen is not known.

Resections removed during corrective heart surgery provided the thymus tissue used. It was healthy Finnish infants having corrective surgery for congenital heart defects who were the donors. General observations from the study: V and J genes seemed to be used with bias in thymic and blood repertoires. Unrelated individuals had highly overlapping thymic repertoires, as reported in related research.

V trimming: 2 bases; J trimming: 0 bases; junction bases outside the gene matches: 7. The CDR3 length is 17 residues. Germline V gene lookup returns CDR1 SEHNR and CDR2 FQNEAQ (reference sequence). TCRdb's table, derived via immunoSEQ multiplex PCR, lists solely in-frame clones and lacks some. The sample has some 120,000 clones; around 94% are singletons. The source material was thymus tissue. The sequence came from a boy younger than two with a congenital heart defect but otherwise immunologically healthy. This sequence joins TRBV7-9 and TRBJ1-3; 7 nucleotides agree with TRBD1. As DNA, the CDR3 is TGTGCCAGCAGCTTACTTGGACAGGAAAGCTCTGGAAACACCATATATTTT. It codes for CASSLLGQESSGNTIYF. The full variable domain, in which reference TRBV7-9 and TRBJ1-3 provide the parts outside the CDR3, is DTGVSQNPRHKITKRGQNVTFRCDPISEHNRLYWYRQTLGQGPEFLTYFQNEAQLEKSRLLSDRFSAERPKGSFSTLEIQRTEQGDSAMYLCASSLLGQESSGNTIYFGEGSWLTVV.